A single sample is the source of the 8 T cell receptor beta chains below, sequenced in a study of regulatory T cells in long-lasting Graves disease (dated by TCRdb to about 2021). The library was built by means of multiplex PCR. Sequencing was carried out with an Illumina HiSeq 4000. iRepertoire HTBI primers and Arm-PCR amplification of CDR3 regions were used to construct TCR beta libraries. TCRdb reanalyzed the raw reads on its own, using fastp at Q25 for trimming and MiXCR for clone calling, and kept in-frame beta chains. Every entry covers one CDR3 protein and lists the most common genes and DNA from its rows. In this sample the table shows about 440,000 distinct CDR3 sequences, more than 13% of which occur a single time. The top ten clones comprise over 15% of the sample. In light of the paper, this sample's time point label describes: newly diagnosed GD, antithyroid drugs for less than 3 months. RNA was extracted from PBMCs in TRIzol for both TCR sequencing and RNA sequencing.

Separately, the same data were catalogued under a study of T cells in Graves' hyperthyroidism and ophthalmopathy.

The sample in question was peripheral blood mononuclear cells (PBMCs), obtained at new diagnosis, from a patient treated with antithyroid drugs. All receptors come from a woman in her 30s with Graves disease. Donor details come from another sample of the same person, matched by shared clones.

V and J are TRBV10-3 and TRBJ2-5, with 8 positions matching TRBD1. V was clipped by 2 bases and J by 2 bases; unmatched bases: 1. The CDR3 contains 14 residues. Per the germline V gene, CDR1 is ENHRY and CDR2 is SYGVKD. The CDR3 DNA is TGTGCCATCAGTGAGACAGGGGGTCAAGAGACCCAGTACTTC. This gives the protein CAISETGGQETQYF.

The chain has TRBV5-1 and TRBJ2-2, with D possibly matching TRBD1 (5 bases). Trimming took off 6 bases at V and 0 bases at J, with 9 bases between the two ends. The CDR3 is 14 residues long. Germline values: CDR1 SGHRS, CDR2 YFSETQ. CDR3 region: CASKGAANTGELFF. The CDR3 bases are TGCGCCAGCAAAGGGGCAGCGAACACCGGGGAGCTGTTTTTT. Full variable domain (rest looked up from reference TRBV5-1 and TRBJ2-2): KAGVTQTPRYLIKTRGQQVTLSCSPISGHRSVSWYQQTPGQGLQFLFEYFSETQRNKGNFPGRFSGRQFSNSRSEMNVSTLELGDSALYLCASKGAANTGELFFGEGSRLTVL.

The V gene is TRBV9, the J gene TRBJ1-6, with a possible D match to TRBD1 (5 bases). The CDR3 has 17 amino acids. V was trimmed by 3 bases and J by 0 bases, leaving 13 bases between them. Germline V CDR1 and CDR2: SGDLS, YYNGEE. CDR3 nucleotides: TGTGCCAGCAGCGACCCGCCAGGGAACTCCTATAATTCACCCCTCCACTTT. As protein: CASSDPPGNSYNSPLHF.

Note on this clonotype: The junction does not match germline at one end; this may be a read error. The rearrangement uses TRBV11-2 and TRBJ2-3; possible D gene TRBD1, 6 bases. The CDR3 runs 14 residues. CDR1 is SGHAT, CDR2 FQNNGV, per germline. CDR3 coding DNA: TGCGCCAGCAGCGCGGACAGTAGCACAGATACGCAGTATTTT. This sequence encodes CASSADSSTDTQYF.

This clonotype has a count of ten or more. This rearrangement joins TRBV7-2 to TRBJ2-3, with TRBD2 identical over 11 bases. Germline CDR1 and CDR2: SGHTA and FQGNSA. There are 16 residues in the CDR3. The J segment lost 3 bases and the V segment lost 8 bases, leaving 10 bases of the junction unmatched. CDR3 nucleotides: TGTGCCAGCTCCAGTACCCCTAGCGGGAGGACAGATACGCAGTATTTT. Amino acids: CASSSTPSGRTDTQYF.

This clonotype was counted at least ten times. CDR3 sequence: CASSEGLGRAREQYF. CDR3 nucleotides: TGTGCCAGCAGTGAAGGTTTGGGCAGAGCCCGTGAGCAGTACTTC. The chain links TRBV6-1 to TRBJ2-7; D remains ambiguous. CDR1 MNHNS and CDR2 SASEGT come from the germline V gene. The CDR3 runs to 15 residues. The V and J ends lost 1 base and 7 bases respectively, with 17 bases between them.

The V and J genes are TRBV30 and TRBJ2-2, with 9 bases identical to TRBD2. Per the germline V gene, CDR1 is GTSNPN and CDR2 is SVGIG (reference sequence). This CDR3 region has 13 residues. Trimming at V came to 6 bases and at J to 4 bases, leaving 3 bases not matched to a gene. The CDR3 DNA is TGTGCCTGTAGCGGGAGAGTCACCGGGGAGCTGTTTTTT. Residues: CACSGRVTGELFF.

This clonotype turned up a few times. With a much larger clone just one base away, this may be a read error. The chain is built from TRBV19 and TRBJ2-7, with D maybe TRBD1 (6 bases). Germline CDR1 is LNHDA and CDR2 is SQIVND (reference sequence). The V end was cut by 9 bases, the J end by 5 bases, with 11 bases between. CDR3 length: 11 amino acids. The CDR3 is CASGTTHEQYF. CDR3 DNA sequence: TGTGCCAGCGGGACAACCCACGAGCAGTACTTC.